The 7 T cell receptor beta chains presented below share a single source sample, sequenced in a study of cytomegalovirus exposure and HLA in healthy donors. PCR primers comprised 60 Vbeta and 13 Jbeta primers. The method was immunoSEQ multiplex PCR; TCRdb's version includes in-frame clones alone and lacks a portion of them. The sample holds around 180,000 clones, roughly four fifths seen once. The source material was PBMCs. These receptors were taken from a man aged 18 to 29 in good health and CMV-seronegative.

The table lists this clone with a few counts. The chain combines TRBV7-2 with TRBJ2-7; 10 bases match TRBD1. Germline CDR1 and CDR2: SGHTA and FQGNSA. The CDR3 is 15 residues long. Losses at the gene ends were 5 bases for V and 3 bases for J; bases not matched to a gene: 7. As DNA, the CDR3 is TGTGCCAGCAGCCTGGCGGGACAGGGGCTCTACGAGCAGTACTTC. This sequence encodes CASSLAGQGLYEQYF.

The J gene is TRBJ2-3, the V gene TRBV15; 7 positions agree with TRBD1. Germline values: CDR1 LNHNV, CDR2 YYDKDF (reference sequence). Trimming took 1 base from V and 2 from J; bases not matched to a gene: 3. There are 15 residues in the CDR3. CDR3 in DNA: TGTGCCACCAGCAGAGGACAGGGAGACACAGATACGCAGTATTTT. Translating it yields CATSRGQGDTDTQYF. Based on the CDR3 plus reference TRBV15 and TRBJ2-3, the full variable domain is DAMVIQNPRYQVTQFGKPVTLSCSQTLNHNVMYWYQQKSSQAPKLLFHYYDKDFNNEADTPDNFQSRRPNTSFCFLDIRSPGLGDTAMYLCATSRGQGDTDTQYFGPGTRLTVL.

This sequence joins TRBV11-2 and TRBJ1-3; D is unclear. Trimming pared 1 base from V and 0 bases from J, leaving 4 bases between. The CDR3 sequence is 14 residues long. Germline CDR1 SGHAT, CDR2 FQNNGV. The CDR3 reads CASSLGPSGNTIYF. CDR3 DNA sequence: TGTGCCAGCAGCTTAGGGCCCTCTGGAAACACCATATATTTT.

V is TRBV5-4 and J is TRBJ2-7; TRBD2 matches 7 bases. The CDR3 covers 15 residues. V was clipped by 7 bases and J by 2 bases; unmatched bases: 12. CDR1 and CDR2 from the germline V gene are SGHNT and YYREEE (reference sequence). The CDR3 bases are TGTGCCAGCCCCGCGCCTGGCGGGGGTACCTACGAGCAGTACTTC. Protein sequence: CASPAPGGGTYEQYF.

This clone was seen a handful of times. The identical CDR3 is also encoded by other nucleotide sequences in the sample. The chain combines TRBV11-2 with TRBJ2-2; tentatively, D is TRBD2 (6 bases). This CDR3 is 15 amino acids long. The V and J ends lost 3 bases and 4 bases respectively, with 12 bases between them. The germline V gene has CDR1 SGHAT and CDR2 FQNNGV. The CDR3 sequence: CASSLLLASTGELFF. Written as DNA, the CDR3 is TGTGCCAGCAGCTTGTTGCTAGCGAGCACCGGGGAGCTGTTTTTT. Supplemented by reference TRBV11-2 and TRBJ2-2, the full variable domain reads EAGVAQSPRYKIIEKRQSVAFWCNPISGHATLYWYQQILGQGPKLLIQFQNNGVVDDSQLPKDRFSAERLKGVDSTLKIQPAKLEDSAVYLCASSLLLASTGELFFGEGSRLTVL.

The J gene is TRBJ2-3, the V gene TRBV7-2; D call uncertain. CDR1 SGHTA and CDR2 FQGNSA come from the germline V gene. V lost 1 base and J lost 1, with 6 bases in between. This CDR3 is built from 14 residues. The CDR3 coding sequence is TGTGCCAGCAGCTTAGGTCCGGGCACAGATACGCAGTATTTT. It yields the protein CASSLGPGTDTQYF.

This clone has a single count. The chain joins TRBV6-6 to TRBJ2-3; 11 bases fit TRBD1. The CDR3 spans 16 residues. CDR1 and CDR2 (germline): MNHNY, SVGAGI (reference sequence). After removal of 6 bases from V and 4 bases from J, the junction contained 9 bases not matched to a gene. In nucleotides, the CDR3 is TGTGCCAGCAGCCAACCTGGACAGGGGGCCTCAGATACGCAGTATTTT. This translates into CASSQPGQGASDTQYF.